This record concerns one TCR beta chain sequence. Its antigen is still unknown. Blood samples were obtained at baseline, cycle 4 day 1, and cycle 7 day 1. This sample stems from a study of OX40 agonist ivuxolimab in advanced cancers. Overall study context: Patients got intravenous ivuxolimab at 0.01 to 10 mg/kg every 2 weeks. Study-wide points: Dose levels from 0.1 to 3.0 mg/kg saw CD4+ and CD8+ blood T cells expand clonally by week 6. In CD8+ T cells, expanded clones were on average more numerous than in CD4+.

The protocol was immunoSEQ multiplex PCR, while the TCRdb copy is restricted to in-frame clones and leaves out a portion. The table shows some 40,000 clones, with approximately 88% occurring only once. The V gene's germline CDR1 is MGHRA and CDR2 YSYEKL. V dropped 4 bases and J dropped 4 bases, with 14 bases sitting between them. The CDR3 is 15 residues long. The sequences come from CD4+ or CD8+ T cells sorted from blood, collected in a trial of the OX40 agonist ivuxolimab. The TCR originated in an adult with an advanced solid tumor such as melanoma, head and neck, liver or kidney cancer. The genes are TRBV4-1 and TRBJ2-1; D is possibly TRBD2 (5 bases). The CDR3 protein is CASSPERTVYNEQFF. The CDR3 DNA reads TGCGCCAGCAGCCCCGAGCGGACGGTGTACAATGAGCAGTTCTTC.